This TCR beta chain was captured by sequencing in a study of long-term antiretroviral therapy in people with HIV. Study in general: The oldest specimens predate the 2015 immediate-ART recommendation by about a decade. Points from the study as a whole: Across all time points, the repertoire was dominated by clones that expanded before ART. ART was followed by higher diversity that remained below transplant donor controls.

Sequencing used immunoSEQ v3.0 at survey level. Profiling relied on immunoSEQ multiplex PCR, and the TCRdb table lists in-frame clones only, not all of them. The table records about 30,000 clones, about 90% of them present only once. Every one of the participants with HIV received treatment in the United States. For this clone: What it recognizes is unknown.

Trimming left V 1 base short and J 5 bases short, with 9 bases between. Germline assignment: CDR1 SGHNT and CDR2 YYREEE (reference sequence). CDR3 size: 13 residues. The clonotype comes from a man aged 45-60 years with HIV. This specimen consisted of unsorted PBMCs, obtained 2 years after starting antiretroviral therapy. The genes are TRBV5-4 and TRBJ2-5; D remains ambiguous. The CDR3 region has the DNA TGTGCCAGCAGCTTGTGGGCGGTGGAGACCCAGTACTTC. Encoded protein: CASSLWAVETQYF. Supplemented by reference TRBV5-4 and TRBJ2-5, the full variable domain reads ETGVTQSPTHLIKTRGQQVTLRCSSQSGHNTVSWYQQALGQGPQFIFQYYREEENGRGNFPPRFSGLQFPNYSSELNVNALELDDSALYLCASSLWAVETQYFGPGTRLLVL.